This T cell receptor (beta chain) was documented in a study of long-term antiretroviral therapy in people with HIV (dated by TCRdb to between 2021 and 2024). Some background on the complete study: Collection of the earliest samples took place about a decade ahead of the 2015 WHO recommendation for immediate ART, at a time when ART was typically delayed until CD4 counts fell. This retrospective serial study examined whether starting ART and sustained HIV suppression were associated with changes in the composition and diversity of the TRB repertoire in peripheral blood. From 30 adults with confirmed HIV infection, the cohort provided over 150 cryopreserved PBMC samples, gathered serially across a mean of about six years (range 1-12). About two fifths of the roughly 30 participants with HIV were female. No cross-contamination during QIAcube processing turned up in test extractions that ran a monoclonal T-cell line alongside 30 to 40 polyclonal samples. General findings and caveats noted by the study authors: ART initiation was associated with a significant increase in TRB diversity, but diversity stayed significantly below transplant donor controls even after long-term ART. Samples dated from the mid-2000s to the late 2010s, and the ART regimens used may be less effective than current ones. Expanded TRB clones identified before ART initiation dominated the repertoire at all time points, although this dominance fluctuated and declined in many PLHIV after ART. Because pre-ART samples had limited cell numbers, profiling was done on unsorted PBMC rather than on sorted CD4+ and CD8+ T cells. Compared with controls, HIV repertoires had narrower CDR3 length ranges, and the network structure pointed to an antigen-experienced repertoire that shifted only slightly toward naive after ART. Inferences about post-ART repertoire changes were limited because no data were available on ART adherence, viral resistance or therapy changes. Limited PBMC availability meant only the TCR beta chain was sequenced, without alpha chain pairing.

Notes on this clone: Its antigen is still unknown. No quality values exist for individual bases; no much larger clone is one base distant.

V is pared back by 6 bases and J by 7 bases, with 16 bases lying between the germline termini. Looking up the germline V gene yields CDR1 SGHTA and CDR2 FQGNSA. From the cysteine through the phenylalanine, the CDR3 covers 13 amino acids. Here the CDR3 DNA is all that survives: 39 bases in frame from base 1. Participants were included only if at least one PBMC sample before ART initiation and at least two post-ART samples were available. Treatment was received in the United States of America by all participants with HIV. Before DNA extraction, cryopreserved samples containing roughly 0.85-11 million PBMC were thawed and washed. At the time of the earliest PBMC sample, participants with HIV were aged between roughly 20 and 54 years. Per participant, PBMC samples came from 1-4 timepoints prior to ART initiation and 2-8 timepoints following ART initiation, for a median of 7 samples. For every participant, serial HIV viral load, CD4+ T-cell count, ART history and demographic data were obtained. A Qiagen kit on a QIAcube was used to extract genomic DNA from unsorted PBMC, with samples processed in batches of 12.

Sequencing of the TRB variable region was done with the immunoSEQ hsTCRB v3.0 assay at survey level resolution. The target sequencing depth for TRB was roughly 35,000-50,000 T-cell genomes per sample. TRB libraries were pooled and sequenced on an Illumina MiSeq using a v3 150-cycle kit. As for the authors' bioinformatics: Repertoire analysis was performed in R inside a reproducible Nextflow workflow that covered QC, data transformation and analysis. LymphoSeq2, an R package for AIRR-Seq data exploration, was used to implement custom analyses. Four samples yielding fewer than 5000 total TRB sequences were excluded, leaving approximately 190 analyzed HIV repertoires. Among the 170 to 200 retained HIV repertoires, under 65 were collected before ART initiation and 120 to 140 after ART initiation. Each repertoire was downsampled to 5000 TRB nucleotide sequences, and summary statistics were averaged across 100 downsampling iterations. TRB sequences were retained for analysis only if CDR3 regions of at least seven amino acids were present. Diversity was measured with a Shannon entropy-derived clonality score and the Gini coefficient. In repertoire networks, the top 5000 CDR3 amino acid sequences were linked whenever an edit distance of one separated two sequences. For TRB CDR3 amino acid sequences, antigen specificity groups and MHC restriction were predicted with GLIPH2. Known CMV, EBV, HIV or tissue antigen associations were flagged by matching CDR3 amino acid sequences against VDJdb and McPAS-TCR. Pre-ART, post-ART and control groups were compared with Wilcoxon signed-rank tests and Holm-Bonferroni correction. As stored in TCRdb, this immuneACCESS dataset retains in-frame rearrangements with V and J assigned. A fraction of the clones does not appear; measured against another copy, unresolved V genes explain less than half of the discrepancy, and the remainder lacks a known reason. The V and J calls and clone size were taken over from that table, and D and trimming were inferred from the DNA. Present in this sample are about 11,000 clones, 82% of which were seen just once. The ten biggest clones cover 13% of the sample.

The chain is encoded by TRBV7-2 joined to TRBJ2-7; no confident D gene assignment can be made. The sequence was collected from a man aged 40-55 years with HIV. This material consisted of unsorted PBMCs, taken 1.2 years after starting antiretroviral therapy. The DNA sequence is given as TGTGCCAGCAGTTGGAAGCAGGCGGAAGAGCAGTACTTC. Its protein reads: CASSWKQAEEQYF.